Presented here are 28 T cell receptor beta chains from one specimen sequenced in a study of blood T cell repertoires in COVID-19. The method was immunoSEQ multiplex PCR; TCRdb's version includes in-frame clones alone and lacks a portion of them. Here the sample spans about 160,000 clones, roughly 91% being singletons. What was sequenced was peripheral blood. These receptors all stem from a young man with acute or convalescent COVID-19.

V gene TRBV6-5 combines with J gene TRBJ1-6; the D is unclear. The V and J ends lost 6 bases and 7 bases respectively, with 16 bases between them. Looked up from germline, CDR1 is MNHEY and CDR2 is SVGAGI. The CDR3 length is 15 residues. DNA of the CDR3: TGTGCCAGCAGCTCCGGGATACAACAAAATTCACCCCTCCACTTT. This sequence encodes CASSSGIQQNSPLHF.

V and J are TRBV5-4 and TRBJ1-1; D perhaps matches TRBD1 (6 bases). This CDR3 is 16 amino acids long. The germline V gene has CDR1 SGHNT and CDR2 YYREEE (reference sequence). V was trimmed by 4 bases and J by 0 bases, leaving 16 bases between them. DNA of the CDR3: TGTGCCAGCAGCCCTGGACAGTCATCTATGAACACTGAAGCTTTCTTT. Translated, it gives CASSPGQSSMNTEAFF.

The CDR3 DNA follows: TGTGCCAGCAGTACTTTTCCGGGACAGAGTACAGAGACCCAGTACTTC. It encodes CASSTFPGQSTETQYF. V usage is TRBV27 and J usage is TRBJ2-5; 7 bases line up with TRBD1. CDR3 length: 16 residues. Germline CDR1 MNHEY, CDR2 SMNVEV (reference sequence). J gave up 4 bases and V 5 bases, and 13 bases lay outside the gene matches.

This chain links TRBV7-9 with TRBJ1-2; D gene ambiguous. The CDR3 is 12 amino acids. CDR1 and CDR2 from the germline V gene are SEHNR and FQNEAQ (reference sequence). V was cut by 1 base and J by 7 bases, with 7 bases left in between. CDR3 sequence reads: CASSLDLGGYTF. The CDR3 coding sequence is TGTGCCAGCAGCTTAGATCTCGGTGGCTACACCTTC.

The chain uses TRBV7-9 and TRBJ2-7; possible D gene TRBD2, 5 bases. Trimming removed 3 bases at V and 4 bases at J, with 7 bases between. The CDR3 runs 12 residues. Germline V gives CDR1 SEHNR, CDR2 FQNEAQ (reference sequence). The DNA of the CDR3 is TGTGCCAGCAGCTTCGAGGGATACGAGCAGTACTTC. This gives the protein CASSFEGYEQYF.

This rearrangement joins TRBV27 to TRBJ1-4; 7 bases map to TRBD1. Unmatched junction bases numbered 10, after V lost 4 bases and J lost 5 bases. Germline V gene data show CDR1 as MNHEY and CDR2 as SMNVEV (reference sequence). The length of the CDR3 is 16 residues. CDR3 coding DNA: TGTGCCAGCAGTTACAACCGAGGGGGCTCGAATGAAAAACTGTTTTTT. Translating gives CASSYNRGGSNEKLFF. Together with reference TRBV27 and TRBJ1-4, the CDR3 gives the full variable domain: EAQVTQNPRYLITVTGKKLTVTCSQNMNHEYMSWYRQDPGLGLRQIYYSMNVEVTDKGDVPEGYKVSRKEKRNFPLILESPSPNQTSLYFCASSYNRGGSNEKLFFGSGTQLSVL.

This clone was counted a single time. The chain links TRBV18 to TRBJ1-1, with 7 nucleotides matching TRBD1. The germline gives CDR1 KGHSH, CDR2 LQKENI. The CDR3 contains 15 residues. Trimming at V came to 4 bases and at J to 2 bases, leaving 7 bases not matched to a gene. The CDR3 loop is CASSHRQGINTEAFF. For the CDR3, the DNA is TGTGCCAGCTCACACAGACAGGGTATAAACACTGAAGCTTTCTTT.

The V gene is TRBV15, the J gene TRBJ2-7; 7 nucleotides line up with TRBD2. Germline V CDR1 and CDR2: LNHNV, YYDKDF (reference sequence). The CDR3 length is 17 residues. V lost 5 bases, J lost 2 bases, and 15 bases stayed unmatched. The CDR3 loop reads CATSLTLGIAGTYEQYF. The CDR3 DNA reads TGTGCCACCAGCTTGACCCTTGGTATAGCGGGTACCTACGAGCAGTACTTC.

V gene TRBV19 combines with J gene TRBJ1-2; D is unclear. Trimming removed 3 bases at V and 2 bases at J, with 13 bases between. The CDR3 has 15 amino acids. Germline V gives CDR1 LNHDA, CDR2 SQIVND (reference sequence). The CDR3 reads CASSMEVTGNYGYTF. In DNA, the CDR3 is TGTGCCAGTAGTATGGAGGTGACGGGAAACTATGGCTACACCTTC.

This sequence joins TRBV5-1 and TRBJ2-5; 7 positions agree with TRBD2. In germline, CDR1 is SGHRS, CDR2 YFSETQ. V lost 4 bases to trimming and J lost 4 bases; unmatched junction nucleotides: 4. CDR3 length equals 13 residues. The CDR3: CASSGGGVETQYF. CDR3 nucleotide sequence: TGCGCCAGCAGCGGTGGGGGGGTAGAGACCCAGTACTTC.

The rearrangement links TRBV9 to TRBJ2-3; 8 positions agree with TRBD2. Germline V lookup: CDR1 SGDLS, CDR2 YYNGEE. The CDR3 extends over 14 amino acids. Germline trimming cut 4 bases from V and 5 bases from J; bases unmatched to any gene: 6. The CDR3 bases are TGTGCCAGCAGCAGCGGGAGCGGAGGAGATACGCAGTATTTT. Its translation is CASSSGSGGDTQYF. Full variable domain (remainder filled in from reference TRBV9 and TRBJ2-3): DSGVTQTPKHLITATGQRVTLRCSPRSGDLSVYWYQQSLDQGLQFLIQYYNGEERAKGNILERFSAQQFPDLHSELNLSSLELGDSALYFCASSSGSGGDTQYFGPGTRLTVL.

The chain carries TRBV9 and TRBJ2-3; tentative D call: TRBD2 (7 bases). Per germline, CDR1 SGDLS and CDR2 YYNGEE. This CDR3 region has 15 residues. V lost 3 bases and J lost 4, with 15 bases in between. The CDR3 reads CASSAEGGKPDTQYF. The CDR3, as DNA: TGTGCCAGCAGCGCGGAGGGGGGGAAGCCAGATACGCAGTATTTT. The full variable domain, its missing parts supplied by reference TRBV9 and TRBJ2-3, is DSGVTQTPKHLITATGQRVTLRCSPRSGDLSVYWYQQSLDQGLQFLIQYYNGEERAKGNILERFSAQQFPDLHSELNLSSLELGDSALYFCASSAEGGKPDTQYFGPGTRLTVL.

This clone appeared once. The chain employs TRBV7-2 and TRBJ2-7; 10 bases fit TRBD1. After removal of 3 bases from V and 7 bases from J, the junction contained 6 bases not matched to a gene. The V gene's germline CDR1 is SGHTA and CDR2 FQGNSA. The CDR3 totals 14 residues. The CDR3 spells CASSFGQGVWEQYF. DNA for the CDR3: TGTGCCAGCAGCTTCGGACAGGGGGTTTGGGAGCAGTACTTC.

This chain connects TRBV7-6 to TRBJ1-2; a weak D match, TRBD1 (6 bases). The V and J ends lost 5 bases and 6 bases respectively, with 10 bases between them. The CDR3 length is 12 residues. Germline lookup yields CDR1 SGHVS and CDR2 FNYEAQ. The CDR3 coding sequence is TGTGCCAGCAGCCCCTACAGGGATGGCTACACCTTC. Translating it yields CASSPYRDGYTF.

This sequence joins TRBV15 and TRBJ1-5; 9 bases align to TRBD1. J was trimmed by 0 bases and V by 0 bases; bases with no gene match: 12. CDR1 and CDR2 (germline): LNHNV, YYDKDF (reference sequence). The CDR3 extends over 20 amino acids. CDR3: CATSRDNMGQGSNSNQPQHF. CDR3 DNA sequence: TGTGCCACCAGCAGAGACAACATGGGACAGGGATCTAATAGCAATCAGCCCCAGCATTTT.

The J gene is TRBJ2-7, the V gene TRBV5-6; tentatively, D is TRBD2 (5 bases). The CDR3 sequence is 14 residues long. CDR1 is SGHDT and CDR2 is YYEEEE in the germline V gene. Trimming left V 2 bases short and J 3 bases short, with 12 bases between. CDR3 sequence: CASSFSGIYYEQYF. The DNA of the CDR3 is TGTGCCAGCAGCTTTTCCGGGATCTACTACGAGCAGTACTTC.

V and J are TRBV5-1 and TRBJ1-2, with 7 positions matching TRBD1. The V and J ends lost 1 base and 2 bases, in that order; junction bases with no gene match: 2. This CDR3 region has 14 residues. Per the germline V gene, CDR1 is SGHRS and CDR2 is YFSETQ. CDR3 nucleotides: TGCGCCAGCAGCTTGACAGGGGTAAACTATGGCTACACCTTC. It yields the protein CASSLTGVNYGYTF.

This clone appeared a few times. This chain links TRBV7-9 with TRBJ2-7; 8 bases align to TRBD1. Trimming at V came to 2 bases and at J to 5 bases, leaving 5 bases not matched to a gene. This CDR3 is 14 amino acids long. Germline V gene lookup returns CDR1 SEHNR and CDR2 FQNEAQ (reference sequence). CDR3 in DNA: TGTGCCAGCAGCTTACTGGACAGGGCGGACGAGCAGTACTTC. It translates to CASSLLDRADEQYF. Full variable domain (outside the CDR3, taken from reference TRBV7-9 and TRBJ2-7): DTGVSQNPRHKITKRGQNVTFRCDPISEHNRLYWYRQTLGQGPEFLTYFQNEAQLEKSRLLSDRFSAERPKGSFSTLEIQRTEQGDSAMYLCASSLLDRADEQYFGPGTRLTVT.

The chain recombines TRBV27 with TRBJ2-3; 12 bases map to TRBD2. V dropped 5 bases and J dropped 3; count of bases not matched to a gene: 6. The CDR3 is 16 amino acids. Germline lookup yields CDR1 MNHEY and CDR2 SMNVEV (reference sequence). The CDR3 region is CASSPLLAGGTDTQYF. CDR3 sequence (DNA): TGTGCCAGCAGTCCCCTGCTAGCGGGGGGGACAGATACGCAGTATTTT.

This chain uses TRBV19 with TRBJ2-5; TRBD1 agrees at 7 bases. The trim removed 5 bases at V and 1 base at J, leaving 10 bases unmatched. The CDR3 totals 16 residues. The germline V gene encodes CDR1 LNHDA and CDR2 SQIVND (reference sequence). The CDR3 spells CASSPRQGRAQETQYF. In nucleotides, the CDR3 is TGTGCCAGTAGTCCTCGACAGGGACGGGCCCAAGAGACCCAGTACTTC.

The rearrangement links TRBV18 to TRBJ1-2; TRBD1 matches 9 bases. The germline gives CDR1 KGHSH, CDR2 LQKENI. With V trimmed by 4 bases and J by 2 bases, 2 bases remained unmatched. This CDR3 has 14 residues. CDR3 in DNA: TGTGCCAGCTCACGCGGACAGGGGAACTATGGCTACACCTTC. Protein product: CASSRGQGNYGYTF.

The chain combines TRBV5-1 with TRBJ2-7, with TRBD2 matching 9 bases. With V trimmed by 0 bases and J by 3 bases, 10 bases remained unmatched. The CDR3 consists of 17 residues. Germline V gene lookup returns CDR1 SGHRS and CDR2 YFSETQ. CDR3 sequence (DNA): TGCGCCAGCAGCTTGGAGGGCGGTAGCGGGGGCTTCTACGAGCAGTACTTC. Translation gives CASSLEGGSGGFYEQYF. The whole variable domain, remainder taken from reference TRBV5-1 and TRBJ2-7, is KAGVTQTPRYLIKTRGQQVTLSCSPISGHRSVSWYQQTPGQGLQFLFEYFSETQRNKGNFPGRFSGRQFSNSRSEMNVSTLELGDSALYLCASSLEGGSGGFYEQYFGPGTRLTVT.

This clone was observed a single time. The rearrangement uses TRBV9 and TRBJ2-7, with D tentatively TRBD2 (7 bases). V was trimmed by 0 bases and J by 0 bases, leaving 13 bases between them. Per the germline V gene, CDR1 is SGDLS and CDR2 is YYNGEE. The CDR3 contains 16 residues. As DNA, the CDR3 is TGTGCCAGCAGCGTAGGGGGGGGACACCGCTCCTACGAGCAGTACTTC. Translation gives CASSVGGGHRSYEQYF.

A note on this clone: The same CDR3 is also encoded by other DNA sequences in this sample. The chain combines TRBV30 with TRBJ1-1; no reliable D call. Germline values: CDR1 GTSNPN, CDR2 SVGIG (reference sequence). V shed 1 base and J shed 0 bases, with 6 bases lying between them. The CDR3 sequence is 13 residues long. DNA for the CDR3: TGTGCCTGGAGTGGACATTTGAACACTGAAGCTTTCTTT. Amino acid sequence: CAWSGHLNTEAFF.

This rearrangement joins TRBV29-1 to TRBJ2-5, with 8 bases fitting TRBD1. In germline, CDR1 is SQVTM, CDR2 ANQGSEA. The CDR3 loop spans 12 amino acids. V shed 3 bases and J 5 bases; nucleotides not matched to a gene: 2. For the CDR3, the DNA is TGCAGCGTTGACAGGGGGCGGGAGACCCAGTACTTC. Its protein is CSVDRGRETQYF.

CDR3 DNA sequence: TGCGCCAGCAGGAGTAGTAATTCGGGACAGCCCCAGCATTTT. This gives the protein CASRSSNSGQPQHF. The V and J genes are TRBV10-2 and TRBJ1-5; no clear D. The CDR3 consists of 14 residues. Germline CDR1 reads WSHSY; CDR2 reads SAAADI. Trimming stripped 6 bases from V and 7 bases from J, with 16 bases between.

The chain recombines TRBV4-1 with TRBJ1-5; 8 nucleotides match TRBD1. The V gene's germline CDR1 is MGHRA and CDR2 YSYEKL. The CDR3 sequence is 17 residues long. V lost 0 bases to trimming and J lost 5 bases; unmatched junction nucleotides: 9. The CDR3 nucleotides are TGCGCCAGCAGCCAAGAGACAGGGGCGGTATTTTATCAGCCCCAGCATTTT. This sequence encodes CASSQETGAVFYQPQHF.

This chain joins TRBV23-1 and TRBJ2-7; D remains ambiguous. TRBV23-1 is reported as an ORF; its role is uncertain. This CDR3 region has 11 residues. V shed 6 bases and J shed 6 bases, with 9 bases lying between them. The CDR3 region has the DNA TGCGCCAGCAGCGCGGCCGGCGAGCAGTACTTC. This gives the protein CASSAAGEQYF.